Shown below are 16 T cell receptor beta chains from a single sample sequenced in a study of identical twins. TCRdb reprocessed the 5' RACE reads with MiXCR, giving one entry per CDR3 protein. This sample yields fewer than 650,000 distinct CDR3 sequences, of which roughly 9.9% are seen a single time; roughly 3.2% belongs to the top ten. The data also belong to a second study, concerning yellow fever vaccine responses in identical twins.

Sequencing was performed on PBMCs. The receptors here all came from a woman aged 18-29 years in good health.

J is TRBJ2-5 and V is TRBV11-2; D not certain. The CDR3 loop spans 18 amino acids. Trimming left V 2 bases short and J 0 bases short, with 19 bases between. CDR1 and CDR2 (germline): SGHAT, FQNNGV. As DNA, the CDR3 is TGTGCCAGCAGCTTATTCCCCCAAGTACAGTCGTACCAAGAGACCCAGTACTTC. Translating it yields CASSLFPQVQSYQETQYF.

This clonotype was seen a few times. The rearrangement links TRBV7-2 to TRBJ2-5; TRBD1 aligns across 10 bases. There are 15 residues in the CDR3. Germline CDR1 and CDR2: SGHTA and FQGNSA. Unmatched junction bases numbered 7, after V lost 4 bases and J lost 5 bases. The CDR3 nucleotides read TGTGCCAGCAGCTCACGACAGGGGGCGTGGGAGACCCAGTACTTC. This encodes CASSSRQGAWETQYF.

This chain uses TRBV28 with TRBJ2-7, with D tentatively TRBD1 or TRBD2 (5 bases each). This CDR3 spans 13 amino acids. Germline V gene sequence: CDR1 MDHEN, CDR2 SYDVKM. Trimming cost V 10 bases and J 8 bases, with 21 bases left between them. Here the CDR3 DNA reads TGTGCCACCGGGGCTCCTGATAACAGGAAGCAGTACTTC. Amino acids: CATGAPDNRKQYF.

This clonotype has more than one count but fewer than ten. This chain uses TRBV3-1 with TRBJ2-1; TRBD1 or TRBD2 may be the D gene (6 bases each). The V and J ends lost 8 bases and 1 base respectively, with 27 bases between them. The CDR3 has 19 residues. Germline loops: CDR1 LGHDT, CDR2 YNNKEL (reference sequence). The CDR3 spells CASCTLRGPDRISYNEQFF. The CDR3 region has the DNA TGTGCCAGCTGTACCCTTCGGGGGCCAGACAGAATTTCCTACAATGAGCAGTTCTTC.

This clonotype was counted only a few times. The chain links TRBV7-9 to TRBJ2-5, with 7 bases fitting TRBD2. CDR1 SEHNR and CDR2 FQNEAQ come from the germline V gene (reference sequence). Trimming took 2 bases from V and 6 from J; bases not matched to a gene: 12. The CDR3 covers 16 residues. The chain's CDR3 is CASSLLMGGSGKTQYF. In DNA form, the CDR3 reads TGTGCCAGCAGCTTACTGATGGGGGGGTCTGGAAAGACCCAGTACTTC.

This clonotype was seen many times. J is TRBJ2-3 and V is TRBV7-8, with unresolved D. Germline CDR1 is SGHVS and CDR2 is FQNEAQ. The CDR3 length is 15 residues. The germline V and J ends were trimmed by 5 bases and 4 bases, with 16 bases remaining between them. CDR3 protein: CASSPRLHPADTQYF. In nucleotides, the CDR3 is TGTGCCAGCAGCCCCAGACTGCACCCCGCAGATACGCAGTATTTT.

This clonotype was detected a few times. The chain employs TRBV10-3 and TRBJ2-7; either TRBD1 or TRBD2 may fit D (5 bases each). The germline gives CDR1 ENHRY, CDR2 SYGVKD. This CDR3 spans 13 amino acids. Trimming pared 4 bases from V and 4 bases from J, leaving 11 bases between. CDR3 loop: CAISGDQHYEQYF. For the CDR3, the DNA is TGTGCCATCAGTGGGGACCAGCATTACGAGCAGTACTTC.

This clonotype showed up many times. The J gene is TRBJ2-1, the V gene TRBV29-1; D is perhaps TRBD2 (6 bases). Germline V gene lookup returns CDR1 SQVTM and CDR2 ANQGSEA. The length of the CDR3 is 14 residues. V was trimmed by 7 bases and J by 0 bases, leaving 13 bases between them. The CDR3 reads CSGLSGGSYNEQFF. In DNA, the CDR3 is TGCAGCGGACTTTCCGGGGGCTCCTACAATGAGCAGTTCTTC.

This clonotype was observed many times. J is TRBJ2-7 and V is TRBV28; 10 nucleotides align to TRBD2. The germline CDR1 and CDR2 sequences are MDHEN and SYDVKM. The CDR3 covers 18 residues. V lost 4 bases and J lost 8; bases outside the gene matches: 20. Here the CDR3 reads CASSSPQNHDLAGGKQYF. The CDR3 coding sequence is TGTGCCAGCAGTTCACCTCAGAATCACGACTTAGCGGGAGGCAAGCAGTACTTC.

This clonotype has at least ten counts. The V call is TRBV29-1, the J call TRBJ2-5; no clear D gene. The CDR3 sequence is 12 residues long. V lost 4 bases and J 5 bases, leaving 11 bases between the germline ends. CDR1 SQVTM and CDR2 ANQGSEA come from the germline V gene. The CDR3 bases are TGCAGCGTTGTTCTTGTGGGGGAGACCCAGTACTTC. Translated: CSVVLVGETQYF.

This clonotype was detected many times. The chain combines TRBV28 with TRBJ2-5; D not resolved. CDR1 MDHEN and CDR2 SYDVKM come from the germline V gene. V lost 7 bases and J lost 1, with 7 bases in between. The CDR3 length is 12 residues. The CDR3 DNA is TGTGCCAGCAAAAATACCCAAGAGACCCAGTACTTC. This translates into CASKNTQETQYF.

V and J are TRBV20-1 and TRBJ2-1; TRBD1 is a possible D gene (6 bases). The CDR3 is 15 residues long. V gave up 0 bases and J gave up 7 bases, with 16 bases separating them. The germline V gene has CDR1 DFQATT and CDR2 SNEGSKA (reference sequence). CDR3 nucleotide sequence: TGCAGTGCTAGAGATTCAGGACAGTTAATAAATGAGCAGTTCTTC. It translates to CSARDSGQLINEQFF.

The table lists this clonotype with a count of one. The CDR3 DNA reads TGCGCCAGCAGCTTGTGGTGGGGAGTCACAGATACGCAGTATTTT. It translates to CASSLWWGVTDTQYF. The chain has TRBV5-1 and TRBJ2-3; D is perhaps TRBD2 (5 bases). Germline V gene sequence: CDR1 SGHRS, CDR2 YFSETQ. CDR3 length: 15 residues. V dropped 1 base and J dropped 2 bases, with 11 bases sitting between them.

Many counts were recorded for this clonotype. The chain employs TRBV4-1 and TRBJ2-5, with 11 bases matching TRBD2. The germline V gene encodes CDR1 MGHRA and CDR2 YSYEKL. The junction had 10 bases not matched to a gene; V was cut back by 3 bases and J by 1 base. CDR3 length equals 18 residues. The CDR3 sequence: CASSQLNLGLAGQETQYF. The CDR3 DNA reads as TGCGCCAGCAGCCAGCTCAACCTCGGACTAGCGGGCCAAGAGACCCAGTACTTC.

This clonotype was seen at least ten times. The V gene is TRBV6-5, the J gene TRBJ1-5; tentative D call: TRBD1 (5 bases). V lost 6 bases, J lost 6 bases, and 9 bases lay in between. CDR3 length equals 12 residues. Germline CDR1 reads MNHEY; CDR2 reads SVGAGI. CDR3 bases: TGTGCCAGCAGGGGGGTAGGTCAGCCCCAGCATTTT. Its translation: CASRGVGQPQHF.

The J gene is TRBJ2-3, the V gene TRBV13; 9 bases are shared with TRBD2. J lost 11 bases, V lost 4 bases, and 4 bases had no gene match. This CDR3 is 12 amino acids long. CDR1 and CDR2 (germline): PRHDT, FYEKMQ (reference sequence). The CDR3 spells CASSSLAGRQYF. The CDR3 DNA follows: TGTGCCAGCAGCTCCCTAGCGGGAAGGCAGTATTTT.